This is a list of T cell receptor beta chains from one sample in a study of blood T cell repertoires in COVID-19. The method was immunoSEQ multiplex PCR; TCRdb's version includes in-frame clones alone and lacks a portion of them. The sample carries some 250,000 clones, 70% to 90% recorded once. Material: PBMCs or T cells enriched from blood (not recorded which). The receptor source for this set is a woman aged 45 to 65 who had recovered from COVID-19. Each CDR3 is given with its conserved first and last residue. D genes are given only for firm matches. The size of a clone is reported for some rows only, either as once, few or many, or as a class for expanded clones.

abundance: .
j_gene: TRBJ2-7
d_gene: .
v_gene: TRBV28
CDR3aa: CASSLIGSEQYF
CDR3nt: TGTGCCAGCAGTTTAATTGGCAGCGAGCAGTACTTC

abundance: .
j_gene: TRBJ1-5
d_gene: .
v_gene: TRBV19
CDR3aa: CASSHRLQLNQPQHF
CDR3nt: TGTGCCAGTAGTCACAGGCTACAACTAAATCAGCCCCAGCATTTT

abundance: .
j_gene: TRBJ1-1
d_gene: .
v_gene: TRBV7-9
CDR3aa: CASARGTGEAFF
CDR3nt: TGTGCCAGCGCTCGGGGAACGGGGGAAGCTTTCTTT

abundance: .
j_gene: TRBJ2-7
d_gene: TRBD2
v_gene: TRBV28
CDR3aa: CASSHSGESYEQYF
CDR3nt: TGTGCCAGCAGTCATAGCGGGGAATCCTACGAGCAGTACTTC

abundance: .
j_gene: TRBJ1-1
d_gene: .
v_gene: TRBV5-1
CDR3aa: CASSFNRVNTEAFF
CDR3nt: TGCGCCAGCAGCTTCAACAGGGTGAACACTGAAGCTTTCTTT

abundance: .
j_gene: TRBJ1-4
d_gene: .
v_gene: TRBV10-3
CDR3aa: CAISVWRNATNEKLFF
CDR3nt: TGTGCCATCAGTGTTTGGAGAAATGCAACTAATGAAAAACTGTTTTTT

abundance: .
j_gene: TRBJ2-3
d_gene: .
v_gene: TRBV29-1
CDR3aa: CSVGRPGSTDTQYF
CDR3nt: TGCAGCGTTGGTAGGCCAGGAAGCACAGATACGCAGTATTTT

abundance: .
j_gene: TRBJ2-3
d_gene: .
v_gene: TRBV19
CDR3aa: CASRPSAVLGTTQYF
CDR3nt: TGTGCCAGTAGACCTAGCGCCGTTCTAGGGACTACGCAGTATTTT

abundance: .
j_gene: TRBJ1-3
d_gene: TRBD1
v_gene: TRBV28
CDR3aa: CASSFPTTGALSGNTIYF
CDR3nt: TGTGCCAGCAGTTTCCCCACCACAGGGGCCCTCTCTGGAAACACCATATATTTT

abundance: .
j_gene: TRBJ2-7
d_gene: TRBD1
v_gene: TRBV5-1
CDR3aa: CASSSDRGQTEQYF
CDR3nt: TGCGCCAGCAGCAGTGACAGGGGGCAGACCGAGCAGTACTTC

abundance: .
j_gene: TRBJ1-2
d_gene: .
v_gene: TRBV27
CDR3aa: CASRTLTGLSYGYTF
CDR3nt: TGTGCCAGCAGGACACTGACAGGCCTAAGCTATGGCTACACCTTC

abundance: .
j_gene: TRBJ1-5
d_gene: TRBD1
v_gene: TRBV7-9
CDR3aa: CASSPSGGFNQPQHF
CDR3nt: TGTGCCAGCAGCCCATCAGGGGGTTTTAATCAGCCCCAGCATTTT

abundance: .
j_gene: TRBJ1-2
d_gene: .
v_gene: TRBV2
CDR3aa: CASSRTDGYTF
CDR3nt: TGTGCCAGCAGCCGGACAGACGGCTACACCTTC

abundance: .
j_gene: TRBJ2-3
d_gene: .
v_gene: TRBV7-2
CDR3aa: CASSLARGSTDTQYF
CDR3nt: TGTGCCAGCAGCTTAGCGAGGGGGAGCACAGATACGCAGTATTTT

abundance: .
j_gene: TRBJ2-7
d_gene: .
v_gene: TRBV18
CDR3aa: CASSPLDSYEQYF
CDR3nt: TGTGCCAGCTCACCACTAGACAGCTACGAGCAGTACTTC

abundance: .
j_gene: TRBJ1-5
d_gene: .
v_gene: TRBV6-5
CDR3aa: CASSRQGNQPQHF
CDR3nt: TGTGCCAGCAGTCGACAGGGCAATCAGCCCCAGCATTTT

abundance: .
j_gene: TRBJ1-1
d_gene: .
v_gene: TRBV7-9
CDR3aa: CASSFGGNTEAFF
CDR3nt: TGTGCCAGCAGCTTTGGGGGCAACACTGAAGCTTTCTTT

abundance: .
j_gene: TRBJ2-1
d_gene: .
v_gene: TRBV11-2
CDR3aa: CASSPRRGTYNEQFF
CDR3nt: TGTGCCAGCAGCCCACGGAGGGGCACCTACAATGAGCAGTTCTTC

abundance: .
j_gene: TRBJ2-1
d_gene: TRBD2
v_gene: TRBV10-1
CDR3aa: CASSALAGDNEQFF
CDR3nt: TGCGCCAGCAGTGCCCTAGCGGGAGATAATGAGCAGTTCTTC

abundance: .
j_gene: TRBJ2-7
d_gene: TRBD1
v_gene: TRBV9
CDR3aa: CASSRGAGGESYEQYF
CDR3nt: TGTGCCAGCAGCCGCGGGGCAGGGGGCGAGTCGTACGAGCAGTACTTC

abundance: few
j_gene: TRBJ1-1
d_gene: .
v_gene: TRBV12-5
CDR3aa: CASGARGNTEAFF
CDR3nt: TGTGCTAGTGGGGCCCGAGGGAACACTGAAGCTTTCTTT

abundance: .
j_gene: TRBJ2-1
d_gene: .
v_gene: TRBV5-1
CDR3aa: CASSLVASDEQFF
CDR3nt: TGCGCCAGCAGCTTGGTTGCGAGCGATGAGCAGTTCTTC

abundance: .
j_gene: TRBJ1-4
d_gene: .
v_gene: TRBV12-3/TRBV12-4
CDR3aa: CASSLVQGQLFF
CDR3nt: TGTGCCAGCAGTTTAGTCCAGGGCCAACTGTTTTTT

abundance: .
j_gene: TRBJ2-7
d_gene: .
v_gene: TRBV6-2/TRBV6-3
CDR3aa: CASSYSRVSGSGPSYEQYF
CDR3nt: TGTGCCAGCAGTTACTCGAGGGTCTCGGGATCGGGCCCGTCCTACGAGCAGTACTTC

abundance: .
j_gene: TRBJ2-7
d_gene: .
v_gene: TRBV21-1
CDR3aa: CASGTGEPYEQYF
CDR3nt: TGTGCCAGCGGAACAGGGGAGCCCTACGAGCAGTACTTC

abundance: .
j_gene: TRBJ1-1
d_gene: .
v_gene: TRBV19
CDR3aa: CASMRWSGTEAFF
CDR3nt: TGTGCCAGTATGAGGTGGTCGGGCACTGAAGCTTTCTTT

abundance: .
j_gene: TRBJ1-1
d_gene: TRBD1
v_gene: TRBV5-1
CDR3aa: CATQGPGGGEAFF
CDR3nt: TGCGCCACCCAGGGGCCAGGGGGTGGTGAAGCTTTCTTT

abundance: .
j_gene: TRBJ2-1
d_gene: .
v_gene: TRBV5-4
CDR3aa: CASSLDRAGGNEQFF
CDR3nt: TGTGCCAGCAGCTTGGACAGGGCGGGTGGCAATGAGCAGTTCTTC

abundance: .
j_gene: TRBJ2-5
d_gene: .
v_gene: TRBV7-9
CDR3aa: CASSLLVGQETQYF
CDR3nt: TGTGCCAGCAGCTTATTGGTCGGTCAAGAGACCCAGTACTTC

abundance: .
j_gene: TRBJ2-7
d_gene: .
v_gene: TRBV5-1
CDR3aa: CASSLVAGSSYEQYF
CDR3nt: TGCGCCAGCAGCTTGGTGGCGGGAAGCTCCTACGAGCAGTACTTC

abundance: .
j_gene: TRBJ1-5
d_gene: TRBD1
v_gene: TRBV28
CDR3aa: CASSLRQGVGQPQHF
CDR3nt: TGTGCCAGCAGTTTAAGACAGGGCGTGGGTCAGCCCCAGCATTTT

abundance: .
j_gene: TRBJ2-7
d_gene: TRBD2
v_gene: TRBV7-9
CDR3aa: CASSFGLAGGPATYEQYF
CDR3nt: TGTGCCAGCAGCTTTGGACTAGCGGGAGGGCCTGCAACCTACGAGCAGTACTTC

abundance: .
j_gene: TRBJ2-1
d_gene: TRBD2
v_gene: TRBV5-1
CDR3aa: CASSFSGTSGYNEQFF
CDR3nt: TGCGCCAGCAGCTTCTCCGGGACTAGCGGATACAATGAGCAGTTCTTC

abundance: .
j_gene: TRBJ1-1
d_gene: TRBD1
v_gene: TRBV5-1
CDR3aa: CASSPSTGLLEAFF
CDR3nt: TGCGCCAGCAGCCCCTCGACAGGGTTATTGGAAGCTTTCTTT

abundance: .
j_gene: TRBJ1-6
d_gene: .
v_gene: TRBV2
CDR3aa: CASSEGGGNSPLHF
CDR3nt: TGTGCCAGCAGTGAAGGTGGGGGGAATTCACCCCTCCACTTT

abundance: .
j_gene: TRBJ1-2
d_gene: .
v_gene: TRBV6-5
CDR3aa: CASSYSGRVGGYTF
CDR3nt: TGTGCCAGCAGTTACTCGGGGAGGGTCGGTGGCTACACCTTC

abundance: once
j_gene: TRBJ1-2
d_gene: .
v_gene: TRBV3-1/TRBV3-2
CDR3aa: CASSPSSGYTF
CDR3nt: TGTGCCAGCAGCCCATCCAGTGGCTACACCTTC

abundance: few
j_gene: TRBJ2-2
d_gene: .
v_gene: TRBV5-6
CDR3aa: CASSLGGAGELFF
CDR3nt: TGTGCCAGCAGCTTGGGAGGCGCCGGGGAGCTGTTTTTT

abundance: few
j_gene: TRBJ2-1
d_gene: TRBD2
v_gene: TRBV2
CDR3aa: CASSEGASGRRVQFF
CDR3nt: TGTGCCAGCAGTGAAGGGGCTAGCGGGAGGAGGGTGCAGTTCTTC

abundance: .
j_gene: TRBJ2-7
d_gene: TRBD2
v_gene: TRBV3-1/TRBV3-2
CDR3aa: CASSQGGRAYEQYF
CDR3nt: TGTGCCAGCAGCCAAGGCGGGAGGGCCTACGAGCAGTACTTC

abundance: .
j_gene: TRBJ2-3
d_gene: .
v_gene: TRBV11-2
CDR3aa: CASSPVANRPSTDTQYF
CDR3nt: TGTGCCAGCAGCCCCGTAGCGAACCGCCCTAGCACAGATACGCAGTATTTT